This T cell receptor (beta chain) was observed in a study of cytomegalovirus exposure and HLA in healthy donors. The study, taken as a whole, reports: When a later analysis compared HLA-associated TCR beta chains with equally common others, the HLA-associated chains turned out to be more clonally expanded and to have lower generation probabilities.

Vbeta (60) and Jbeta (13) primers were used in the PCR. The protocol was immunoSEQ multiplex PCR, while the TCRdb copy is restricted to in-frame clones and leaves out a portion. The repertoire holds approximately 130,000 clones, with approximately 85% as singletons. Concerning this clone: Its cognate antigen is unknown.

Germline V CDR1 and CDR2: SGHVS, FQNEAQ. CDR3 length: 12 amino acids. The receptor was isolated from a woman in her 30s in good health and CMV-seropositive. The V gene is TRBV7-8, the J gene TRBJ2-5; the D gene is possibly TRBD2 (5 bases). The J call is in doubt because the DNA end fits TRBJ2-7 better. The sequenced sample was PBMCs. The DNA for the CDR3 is TGTGCCAGCAGCCCGGGGATCTACGAGCAGTACTTC. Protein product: CASSPGIYEQYF.